These 2 T cell receptor beta chains were all obtained from the same sample, sequenced in a study of T cell responses to AZD1222 COVID-19 vaccine. Repertoires were generated with immunoSEQ multiplex PCR, while TCRdb's copy carries only in-frame clones and drops some. The repertoire holds some 140,000 clones, 80% to 95% seen once, with 1.5% to 2% in the top ten. Sequenced here: peripheral blood, sampled 28 days after the second AZD1222 dose. The source of these receptors is an adult who received the AZD1222 COVID-19 vaccine.

The J gene is TRBJ2-7, the V gene TRBV5-4; D not certain. This CDR3 has 13 amino acids. CDR1 and CDR2 (germline): SGHNT, YYREEE (reference sequence). Trimming took off 2 bases at V and 0 bases at J, with 6 bases between the two ends. Here the CDR3 reads CASSLGSSYEQYV. The CDR3 DNA is TGTGCCAGCAGCTTAGGCAGCTCCTACGAGCAGTACGTC.

This clone was found a few times. The J gene is TRBJ1-2, the V gene TRBV5-5; 7 bases are shared with TRBD1. This CDR3 has 15 residues. With V trimmed by 0 bases and J by 8 bases, 10 bases remained unmatched. Germline values: CDR1 SGHKS, CDR2 YYEKEE (reference sequence). CDR3 region: CASSLEDRASNGYTF. CDR3 DNA: TGTGCCAGCAGCTTGGAAGACAGGGCGTCTAACGGCTACACCTTC.